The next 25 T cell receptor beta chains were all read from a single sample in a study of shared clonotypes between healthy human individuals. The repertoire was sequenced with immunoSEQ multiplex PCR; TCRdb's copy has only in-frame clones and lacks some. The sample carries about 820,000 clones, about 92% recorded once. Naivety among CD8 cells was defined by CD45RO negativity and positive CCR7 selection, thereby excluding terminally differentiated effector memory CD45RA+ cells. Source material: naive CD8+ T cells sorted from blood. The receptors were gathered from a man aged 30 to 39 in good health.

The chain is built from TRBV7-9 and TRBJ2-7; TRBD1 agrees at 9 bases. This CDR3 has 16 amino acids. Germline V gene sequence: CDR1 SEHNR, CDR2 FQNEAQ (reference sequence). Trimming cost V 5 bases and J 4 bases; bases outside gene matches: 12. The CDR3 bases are TGTGCCAGCAGCCTCCCCCCGGGACAGGGACCTTACGAGCAGTACTTC. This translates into CASSLPPGQGPYEQYF. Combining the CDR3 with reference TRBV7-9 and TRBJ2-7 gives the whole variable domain DTGVSQNPRHKITKRGQNVTFRCDPISEHNRLYWYRQTLGQGPEFLTYFQNEAQLEKSRLLSDRFSAERPKGSFSTLEIQRTEQGDSAMYLCASSLPPGQGPYEQYFGPGTRLTVT.

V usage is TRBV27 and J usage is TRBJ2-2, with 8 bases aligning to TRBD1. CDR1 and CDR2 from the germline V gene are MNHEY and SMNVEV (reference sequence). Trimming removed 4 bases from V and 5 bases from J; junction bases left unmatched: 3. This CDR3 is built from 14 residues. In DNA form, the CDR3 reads TGTGCCAGCAGTTCAGGGGGCTGGACCGGGGAGCTGTTTTTT. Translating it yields CASSSGGWTGELFF.

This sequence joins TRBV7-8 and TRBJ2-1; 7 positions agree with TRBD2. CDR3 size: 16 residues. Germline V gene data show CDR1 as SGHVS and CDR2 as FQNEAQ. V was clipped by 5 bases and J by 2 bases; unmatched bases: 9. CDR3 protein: CASSELTSPTYNEQFF. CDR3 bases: TGTGCCAGCAGCGAGCTGACTAGCCCCACCTACAATGAGCAGTTCTTC.

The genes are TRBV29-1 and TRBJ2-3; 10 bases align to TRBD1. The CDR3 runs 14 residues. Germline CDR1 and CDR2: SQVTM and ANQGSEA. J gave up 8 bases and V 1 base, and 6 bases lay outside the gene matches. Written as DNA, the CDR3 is TGCAGCGTTGAAGGACGGACAGGGGGAGTTACGCAGTATTTT. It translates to CSVEGRTGGVTQYF.

The DNA for the CDR3 is TGTGCCAGTAGTACGACCCTAGCGGGAGGGCCGCCAGATACGCAGTATTTT. Amino acids: CASSTTLAGGPPDTQYF. V is TRBV19 and J is TRBJ2-3, with TRBD2 identical over 12 bases. The V segment lost 4 bases and the J segment 4 bases; nucleotides outside the gene matches: 9. This CDR3 is 17 amino acids long. CDR1 is LNHDA and CDR2 is SQIVND in the germline V gene (reference sequence).

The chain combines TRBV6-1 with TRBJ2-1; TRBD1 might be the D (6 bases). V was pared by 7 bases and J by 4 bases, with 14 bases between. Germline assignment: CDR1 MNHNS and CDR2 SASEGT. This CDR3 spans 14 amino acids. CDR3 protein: CASNPRTAYNEQFF. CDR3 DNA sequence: TGTGCCAGCAACCCAAGGACAGCTTACAATGAGCAGTTCTTC.

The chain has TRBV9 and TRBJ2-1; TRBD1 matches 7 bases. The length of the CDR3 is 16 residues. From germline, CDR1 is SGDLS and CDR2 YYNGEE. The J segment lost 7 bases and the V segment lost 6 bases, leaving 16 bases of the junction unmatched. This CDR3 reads CASTSTGTATTNEQFF. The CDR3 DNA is TGTGCCAGCACCTCAACCGGGACAGCAACTACAAATGAGCAGTTCTTC. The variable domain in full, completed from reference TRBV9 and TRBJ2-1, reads DSGVTQTPKHLITATGQRVTLRCSPRSGDLSVYWYQQSLDQGLQFLIQYYNGEERAKGNILERFSAQQFPDLHSELNLSSLELGDSALYFCASTSTGTATTNEQFFGPGTRLTVL.

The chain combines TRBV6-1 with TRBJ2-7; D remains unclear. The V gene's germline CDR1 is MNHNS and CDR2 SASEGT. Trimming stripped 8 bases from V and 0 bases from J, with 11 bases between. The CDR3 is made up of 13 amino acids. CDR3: CASDETTSYEQYF. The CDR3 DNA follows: TGTGCCAGCGACGAAACGACCTCCTACGAGCAGTACTTC.

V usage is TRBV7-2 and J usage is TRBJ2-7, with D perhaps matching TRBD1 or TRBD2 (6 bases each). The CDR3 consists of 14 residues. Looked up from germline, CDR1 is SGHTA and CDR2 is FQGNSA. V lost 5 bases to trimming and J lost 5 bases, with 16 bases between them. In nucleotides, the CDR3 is TGTGCCAGCAGCCCGAGGGGGGACTCAGACGAGCAGTACTTC. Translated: CASSPRGDSDEQYF.

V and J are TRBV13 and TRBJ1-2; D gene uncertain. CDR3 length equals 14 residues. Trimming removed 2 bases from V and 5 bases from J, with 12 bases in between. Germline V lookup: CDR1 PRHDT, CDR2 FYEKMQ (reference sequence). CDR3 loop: CASSLRIGDYGYTF. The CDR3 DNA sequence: TGTGCCAGCAGCTTAAGGATTGGGGATTATGGCTACACCTTC. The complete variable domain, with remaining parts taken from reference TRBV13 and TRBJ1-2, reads AAGVIQSPRHLIKEKRETATLKCYPIPRHDTVYWYQQGPGQDPQFLISFYEKMQSDKGSIPDRFSAQQFSDYHSELNMSSLELGDSALYFCASSLRIGDYGYTFGSGTRLTVV.

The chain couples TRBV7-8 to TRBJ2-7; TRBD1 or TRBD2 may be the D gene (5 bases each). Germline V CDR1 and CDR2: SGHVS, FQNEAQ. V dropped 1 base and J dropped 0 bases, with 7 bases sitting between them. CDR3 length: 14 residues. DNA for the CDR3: TGTGCCAGCAGCTTAGTCGGGACCTCCTACGAGCAGTACTTC. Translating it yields CASSLVGTSYEQYF.

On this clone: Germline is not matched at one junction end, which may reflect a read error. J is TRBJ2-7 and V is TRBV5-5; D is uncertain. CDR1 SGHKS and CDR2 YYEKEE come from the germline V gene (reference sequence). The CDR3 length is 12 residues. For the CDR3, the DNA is TGTGCCAGCAGCTTGGTTGCAGACCCATCCATCTTC. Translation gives CASSLVADPSIF.

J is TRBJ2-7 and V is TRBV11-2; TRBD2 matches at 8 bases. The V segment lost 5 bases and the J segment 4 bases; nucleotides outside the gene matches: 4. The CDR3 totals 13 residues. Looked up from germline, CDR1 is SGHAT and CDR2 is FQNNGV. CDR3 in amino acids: CASSHGTRYEQYF. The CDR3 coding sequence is TGTGCCAGCAGCCACGGGACTAGATACGAGCAGTACTTC.

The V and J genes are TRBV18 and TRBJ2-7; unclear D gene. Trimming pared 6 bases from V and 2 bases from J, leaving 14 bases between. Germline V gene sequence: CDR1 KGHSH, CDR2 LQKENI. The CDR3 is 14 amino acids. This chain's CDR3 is CASSTAIFPYEQYF. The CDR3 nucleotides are TGTGCCAGCTCTACCGCTATTTTCCCCTACGAGCAGTACTTC.

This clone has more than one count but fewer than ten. CDR3 region: CASSFRDRYNEQFF. The CDR3 nucleotides read TGTGCCAGCAGCTTCCGGGACCGCTACAATGAGCAGTTCTTC. This chain uses TRBV9 with TRBJ2-1; D assignment may be TRBD1 or TRBD2 (5 bases each). The CDR3 has 14 amino acids. In germline, CDR1 is SGDLS, CDR2 YYNGEE. V lost 4 bases to trimming and J lost 3 bases, with 11 bases between them.

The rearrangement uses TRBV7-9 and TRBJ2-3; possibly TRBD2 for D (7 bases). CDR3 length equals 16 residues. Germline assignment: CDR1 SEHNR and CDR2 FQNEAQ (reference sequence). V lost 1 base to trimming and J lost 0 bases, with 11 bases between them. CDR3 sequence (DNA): TGTGCCAGCAGCTTAGTAGGGGGAGGGAGCACAGATACGCAGTATTTT. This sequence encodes CASSLVGGGSTDTQYF.

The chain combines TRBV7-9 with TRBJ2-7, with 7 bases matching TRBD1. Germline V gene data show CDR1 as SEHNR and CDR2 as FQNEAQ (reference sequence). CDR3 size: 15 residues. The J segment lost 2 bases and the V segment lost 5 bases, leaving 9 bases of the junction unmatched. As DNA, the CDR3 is TGTGCCAGCAGCCTACGGGACAGTGACACCTACGAGCAGTACTTC. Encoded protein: CASSLRDSDTYEQYF.

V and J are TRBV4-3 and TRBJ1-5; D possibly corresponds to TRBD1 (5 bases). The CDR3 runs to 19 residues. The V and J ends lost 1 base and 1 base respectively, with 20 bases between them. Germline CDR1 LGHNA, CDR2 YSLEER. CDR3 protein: CASSQGLGGGIASNQPQHF. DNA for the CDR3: TGCGCCAGCAGCCAAGGTCTGGGTGGGGGGATTGCCAGCAATCAGCCCCAGCATTTT.

CDR3 nucleotides: TGTGCCAGCGGACTAGCGGGAGGAAGGAGCACAGATACGCAGTATTTT. Its protein is CASGLAGGRSTDTQYF. This chain links TRBV27 with TRBJ2-3, with 14 bases fitting TRBD2. Germline lookup yields CDR1 MNHEY and CDR2 SMNVEV (reference sequence). The CDR3 covers 16 residues. Losses at the gene ends were 8 bases for V and 0 bases for J; bases not matched to a gene: 4.

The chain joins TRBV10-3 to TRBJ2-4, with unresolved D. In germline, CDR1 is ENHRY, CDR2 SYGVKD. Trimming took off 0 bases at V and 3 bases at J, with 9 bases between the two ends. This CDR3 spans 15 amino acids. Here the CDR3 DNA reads TGTGCCATCAGTGAGTCCCCAGACCGCAAAAACATTCAGTACTTC. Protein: CAISESPDRKNIQYF.

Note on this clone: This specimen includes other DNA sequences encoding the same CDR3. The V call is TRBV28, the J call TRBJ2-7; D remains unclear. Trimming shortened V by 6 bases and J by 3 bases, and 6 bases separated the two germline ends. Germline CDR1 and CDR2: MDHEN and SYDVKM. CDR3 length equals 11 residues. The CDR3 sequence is CASSTVYEQYF. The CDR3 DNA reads TGTGCCAGCAGCACCGTCTACGAGCAGTACTTC. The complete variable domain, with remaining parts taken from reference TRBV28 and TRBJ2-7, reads DVKVTQSSRYLVKRTGEKVFLECVQDMDHENMFWYRQDPGLGLRLIYFSYDVKMKEKGDIPEGYSVSREKKERFSLILESASTNQTSMYLCASSTVYEQYFGPGTRLTVT.

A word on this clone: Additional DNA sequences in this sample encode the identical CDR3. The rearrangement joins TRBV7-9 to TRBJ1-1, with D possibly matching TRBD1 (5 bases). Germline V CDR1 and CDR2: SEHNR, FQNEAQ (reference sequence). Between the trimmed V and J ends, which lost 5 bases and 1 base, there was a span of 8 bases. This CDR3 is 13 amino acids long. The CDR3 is CASSDTGNTEAFF. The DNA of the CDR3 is TGTGCCAGCAGCGATACAGGGAACACTGAAGCTTTCTTT.

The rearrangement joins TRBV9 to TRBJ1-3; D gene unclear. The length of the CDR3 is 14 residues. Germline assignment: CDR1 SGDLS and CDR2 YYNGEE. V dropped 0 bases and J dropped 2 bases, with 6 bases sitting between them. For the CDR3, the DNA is TGTGCCAGCAGCGTAGGCTCGCCTGGAAACACCATATATTTT. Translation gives CASSVGSPGNTIYF.

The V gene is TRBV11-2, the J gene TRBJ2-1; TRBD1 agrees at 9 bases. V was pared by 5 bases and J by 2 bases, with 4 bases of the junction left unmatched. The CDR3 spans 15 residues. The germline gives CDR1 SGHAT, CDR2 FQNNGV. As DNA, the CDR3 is TGTGCCAGCAGCGGCCGGGACAGGGCCTACAATGAGCAGTTCTTC. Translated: CASSGRDRAYNEQFF.

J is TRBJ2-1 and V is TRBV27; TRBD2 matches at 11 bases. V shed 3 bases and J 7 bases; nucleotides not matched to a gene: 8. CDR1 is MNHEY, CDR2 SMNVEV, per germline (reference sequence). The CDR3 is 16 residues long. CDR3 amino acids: CASSFLAGGLGNEQFF. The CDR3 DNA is TGTGCCAGCAGTTTCCTAGCGGGAGGACTAGGAAATGAGCAGTTCTTC.